This record concerns one TCR beta chain sequence. This clone was counted a few times. Its binding antigen is unknown. Nothing much larger sits one base from this clone, and base qualities are not available. Sequences MNHEY (CDR1) and SMNVEV (CDR2) are obtained from the germline V gene (reference sequence). The CDR3 contains 16 residues, cysteine and phenylalanine counted. The only DNA kept is the CDR3, 48 bases in frame from the first base. Cut back by 2 bases and 0 bases, the V and J ends lie 13 bases apart. This specimen comes from a study of T cell responses to AZD1222 COVID-19 vaccine (dated by TCRdb to the early 2020s). Concerning the study at large: Because spike-specific TCR depth and breadth did not differ between the two schedules, AZD1222 recipients who got a second dose at roughly 4 weeks were pooled with those who got a second dose at roughly 12 weeks. A total of 230 to 250 trial participants underwent TCR sequencing, of whom about 200 received two doses of AZD1222 and some 26 received two doses of the MenACWY control vaccine. Trial participants were enrolled by age into 18-55, 56-69 and 70-plus year subgroups, with 148, 28 and 57 TCR-sequenced participants respectively.

The CDR3 regions of human TCRbeta chains were subjected to immunosequencing. Per the original workflow: TCRs in the repertoires were compared against a reference library of SARS-CoV-2-specific TCRs that had been generated with the MIRA antigen-specificity platform. Breadth was defined as the fraction of unique TCRs that were SARS-CoV-2-associated. Depth was defined as the fraction of total T cells that were SARS-CoV-2-associated. Using the MIRA data, each spike-specific TCR was mapped to the spike region that the TCR reacts to and placed in a CD4 or CD8 class. Log10-transformed breadth and depth values were compared by one-way ANOVA with Sidak's multiple comparisons tests. TCRdb took over this immuneACCESS table, retaining in-frame rearrangements with V and J assigned. Such tables are incomplete; in checked studies, under half of the missing clones stem from an unresolved V gene, and the remainder is unexplained. V and J calls and clone size come straight from that table; D and trimming were deduced from the DNA. This sample holds 150,000 or so clones; 70% to 90% were observed only once. The ten largest clones capture roughly 8% of the sample.

What the work shows at the level of the full study, not this receptor alone: Reportedly, close to half of the unique spike-specific TCRs recognized epitopes lying outside the regions that are mutated in the B.1.351 and B.1.1.7 variants. Spike-specific TCR breadth and depth rose significantly after two AZD1222 doses compared with day 0 and with MenACWY recipients. Because no samples from the day 14 peak response were available, repertoires could be characterized only after the peak T cell response. The 56-69-year group was small, and its depth increase did not reach significance, likely because of low power. The vaccine-associated CD4 TCRs covered the entire spike protein, and the dominant responses fell in regions 160-218 and 743-854. Most participants were white British and females outnumbered males, and the authors suggested that clonal diversity may have been underestimated. Conclusions about previously exposed vaccinees are limited because only five to seven AZD1222 recipients were SARS-CoV-2 seropositive at baseline.

The time point label for this specimen denotes: baseline before first vaccination. The vaccinee samples were drawn from two UK trials, COV001 and COV002, one of which was a single-blind randomized controlled phase 2/3 trial testing AZD1222 (ChAdOx1 nCoV-19) in healthy adults. Trial participant PBMC samples were collected at day 0 and day 28 after the second dose for TCRbeta chain sequencing. Sequences were derived from peripheral blood, sampled on day 0 of AZD1222 vaccination. The sequence derives from an adult in good health. The receptor chain draws on TRBV27 and TRBJ1-1; TRBD1 is a possible D gene, resting on 6 matching bases. The DNA reads TGTGCCAGCAGTTTAGAGGCAGGGGCGATGAACACTGAAGCTTTCTTT. It encodes CASSLEAGAMNTEAFF.